This record covers a single T cell receptor beta chain. These data come from a study of T cell responses to AZD1222 COVID-19 vaccine. About the research overall: Pooled in the analysis were second doses at about 4 or about 12 weeks.

Germline V CDR1 and CDR2: SGHTA, FQGNSA. Trimming stripped 6 bases from V and 1 base from J, with 10 bases between. The length of the CDR3 is 14 residues. Profiled with immunoSEQ multiplex PCR; TCRdb holds only in-frame clones, not every one. Counted here are 100,000 to 150,000 clones, about nine tenths occurring once; the ten biggest clones make up about 7%. The starting material was peripheral blood, obtained on day 0 of AZD1222 vaccination. The chain employs TRBV7-2 and TRBJ1-5; D ambiguous. The receptor was derived from an adult in good health. CDR3 in amino acids: CASSLERSNQPQHF. The DNA of the CDR3 is TGTGCCAGCAGTCTCGAGAGGAGCAATCAGCCCCAGCATTTT.